This TCR beta chain is drawn from a study of cytomegalovirus exposure and HLA in healthy donors. The PCR employed 60 Vbeta primers together with 13 Jbeta primers. Using immunoSEQ multiplex PCR, the repertoire was profiled, and TCRdb retains in-frame clones only, with some absent. The table includes 35,000 to 45,000 clones, about 78% detected once. A remark on this clone: Its antigen is undetermined.

General observations from the study: Three chains linked to CMV were shown in vitro to be specific for CMV antigens. There were reportedly fewer N-insertions in an Asian-associated ancestry cluster than the roughly 670-donor mean, in a later analysis. High sensitivity and specificity were reportedly achieved when the classifier diagnosed cytomegalovirus status. A missense DCLRE1C variant was associated with V- and J-gene trimming of TCR beta chains in a later analysis, and an independent cohort replicated the association.

The CDR3 is 14 amino acids. V was pared by 6 bases and J by 4 bases, with 7 bases of the junction left unmatched. Germline CDR1 is SGHDT and CDR2 is YYEEEE. This receptor was obtained from a woman aged 25 to 39 in good health and CMV-seronegative. Specimen: PBMCs. This sequence joins TRBV5-6 and TRBJ1-1; 9 bases are a match to TRBD1. The CDR3 DNA reads as TGTGCCAGCACCCAACAGGGGGCTAGCACTGAAGCTTTCTTT. Translating it yields CASTQQGASTEAFF.